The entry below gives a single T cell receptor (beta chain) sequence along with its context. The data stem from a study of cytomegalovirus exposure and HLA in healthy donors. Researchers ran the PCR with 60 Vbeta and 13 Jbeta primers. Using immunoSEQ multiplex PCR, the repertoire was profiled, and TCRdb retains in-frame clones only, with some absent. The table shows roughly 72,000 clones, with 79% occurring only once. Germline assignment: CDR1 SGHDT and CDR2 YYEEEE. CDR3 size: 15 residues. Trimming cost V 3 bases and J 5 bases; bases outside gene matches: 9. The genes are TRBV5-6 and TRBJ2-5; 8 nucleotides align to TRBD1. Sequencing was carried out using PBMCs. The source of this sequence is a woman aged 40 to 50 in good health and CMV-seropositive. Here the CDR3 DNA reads TGTGCCAGCAGCTGGACGGGACAGGTTGGTGAGACCCAGTACTTC. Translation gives CASSWTGQVGETQYF.